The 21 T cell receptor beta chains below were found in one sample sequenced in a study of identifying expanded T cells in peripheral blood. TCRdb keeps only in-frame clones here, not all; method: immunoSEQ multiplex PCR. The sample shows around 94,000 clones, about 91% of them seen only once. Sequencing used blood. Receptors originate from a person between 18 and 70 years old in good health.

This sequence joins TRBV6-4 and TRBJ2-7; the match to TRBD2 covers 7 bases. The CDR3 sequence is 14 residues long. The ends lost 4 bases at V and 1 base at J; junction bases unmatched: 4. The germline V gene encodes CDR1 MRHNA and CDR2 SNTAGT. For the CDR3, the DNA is TGTGCCAGCAGTGCCGAAGCGGGGTCCTACGAGCAGTACTTC. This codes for CASSAEAGSYEQYF.

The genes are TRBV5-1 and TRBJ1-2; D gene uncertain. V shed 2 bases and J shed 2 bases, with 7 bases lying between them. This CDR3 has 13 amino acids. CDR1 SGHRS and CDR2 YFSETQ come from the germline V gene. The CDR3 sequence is CASSFSSNYGYTF. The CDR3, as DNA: TGCGCCAGCAGCTTTAGTTCGAACTATGGCTACACCTTC.

CDR3 residues: CASSEDPPPAYEQYF. The DNA for the CDR3 is TGTGCCAGCAGTGAAGATCCGCCTCCAGCCTACGAGCAGTACTTC. V gene TRBV6-1 combines with J gene TRBJ2-7; no reliable D call. Trimming took 1 base from V and 2 from J, leaving 12 bases between them. The CDR3 has 15 amino acids. Germline loops: CDR1 MNHNS, CDR2 SASEGT.

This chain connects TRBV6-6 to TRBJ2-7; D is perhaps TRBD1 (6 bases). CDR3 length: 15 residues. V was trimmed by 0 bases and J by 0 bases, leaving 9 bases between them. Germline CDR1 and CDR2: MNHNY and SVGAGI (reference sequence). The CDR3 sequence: CASSYSDSPSYEQYF. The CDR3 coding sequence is TGTGCCAGCAGTTACTCGGACAGTCCCTCCTACGAGCAGTACTTC.

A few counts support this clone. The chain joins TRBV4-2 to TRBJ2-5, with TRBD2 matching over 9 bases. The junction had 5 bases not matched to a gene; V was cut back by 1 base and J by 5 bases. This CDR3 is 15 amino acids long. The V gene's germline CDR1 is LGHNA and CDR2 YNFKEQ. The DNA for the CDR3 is TGTGCCAGCAGCCAAGCGGGCGGGGGGGCCGAGACCCAGTACTTC. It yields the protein CASSQAGGGAETQYF.

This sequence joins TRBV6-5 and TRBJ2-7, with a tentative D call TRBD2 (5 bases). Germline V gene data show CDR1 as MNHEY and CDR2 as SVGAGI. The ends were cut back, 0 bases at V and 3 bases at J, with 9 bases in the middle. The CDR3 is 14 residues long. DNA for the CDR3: TGTGCCAGCAGTTACTCTTACGGGGACTACGAGCAGTACTTC. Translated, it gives CASSYSYGDYEQYF.

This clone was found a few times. CDR3 sequence (DNA): TGTGCCAGCAGTACCGGGACAGGGGGCGGCAATCAGCCCCAGCATTTT. Its translation is CASSTGTGGGNQPQHF. The chain has TRBV27 and TRBJ1-5; TRBD1 matches 12 bases. Germline values: CDR1 MNHEY, CDR2 SMNVEV (reference sequence). The CDR3 runs to 16 residues. Germline trimming cut 5 bases from V and 2 bases from J; bases unmatched to any gene: 4.

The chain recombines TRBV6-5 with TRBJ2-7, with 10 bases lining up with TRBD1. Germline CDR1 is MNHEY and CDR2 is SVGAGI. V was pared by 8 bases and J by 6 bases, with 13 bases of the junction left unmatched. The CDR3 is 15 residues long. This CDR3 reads CASALRLTGGGEQYF. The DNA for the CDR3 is TGTGCCAGCGCCCTTCGTCTGACAGGGGGCGGCGAGCAGTACTTC.

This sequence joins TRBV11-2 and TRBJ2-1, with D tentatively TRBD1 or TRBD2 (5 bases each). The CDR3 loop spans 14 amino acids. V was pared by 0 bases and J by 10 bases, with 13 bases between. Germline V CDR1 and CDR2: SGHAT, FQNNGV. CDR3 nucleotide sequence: TGTGCCAGCAGCTTAGATTGGGGCCGAGGGGAGCAGTTCTTC. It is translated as CASSLDWGRGEQFF.

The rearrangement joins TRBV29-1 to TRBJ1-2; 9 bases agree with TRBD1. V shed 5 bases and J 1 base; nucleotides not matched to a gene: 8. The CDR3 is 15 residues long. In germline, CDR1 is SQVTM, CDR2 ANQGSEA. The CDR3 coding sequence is TGCAGCGTTACGAGACCGGGACAGGGTAACTATGGCTACACCTTC. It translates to CSVTRPGQGNYGYTF. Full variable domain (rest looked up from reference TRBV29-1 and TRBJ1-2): SAVISQKPSRDICQRGTSLTIQCQVDSQVTMMFWYRQQPGQSLTLIATANQGSEATYESGFVIDKFPISRPNLTFSTLTVSNMSPEDSSIYLCSVTRPGQGNYGYTFGSGTRLTVV.

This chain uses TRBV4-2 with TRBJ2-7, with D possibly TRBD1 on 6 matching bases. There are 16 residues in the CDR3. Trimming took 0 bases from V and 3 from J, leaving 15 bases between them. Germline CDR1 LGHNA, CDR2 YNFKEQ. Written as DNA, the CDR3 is TGTGCCAGCAGCCAAGAGCCCCAACCGACAGGCTACGAGCAGTACTTC. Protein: CASSQEPQPTGYEQYF.

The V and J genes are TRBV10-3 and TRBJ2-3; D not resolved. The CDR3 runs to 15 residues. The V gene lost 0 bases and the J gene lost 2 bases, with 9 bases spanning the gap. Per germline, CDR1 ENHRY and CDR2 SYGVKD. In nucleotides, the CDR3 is TGTGCCATCAGTGAGTCTAACTCCTACACAGATACGCAGTATTTT. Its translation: CAISESNSYTDTQYF.

The chain's CDR3 is CASSMTGQGAHEQYF. CDR3 coding DNA: TGTGCCAGTAGTATGACGGGACAGGGGGCCCACGAGCAGTACTTC. The J gene is TRBJ2-7, the V gene TRBV19, with 12 positions matching TRBD1. This CDR3 is 15 amino acids long. V gave up 3 bases and J gave up 5 bases; unmatched junction bases: 5. Germline V gene lookup returns CDR1 LNHDA and CDR2 SQIVND (reference sequence).

The CDR3 loop reads CASSLGGAPNEKLFF. CDR3 nucleotide sequence: TGTGCCAGCAGCTTAGGGGGAGCCCCTAATGAAAAACTGTTTTTT. The chain has TRBV7-9 and TRBJ1-4; no definite D call. The ends were cut back, 1 base at V and 3 bases at J, with 9 bases in the middle. The CDR3 sequence is 15 residues long. The germline V gene has CDR1 SEHNR and CDR2 FQNEAQ (reference sequence). Combining the CDR3 with reference TRBV7-9 and TRBJ1-4 gives the whole variable domain DTGVSQNPRHKITKRGQNVTFRCDPISEHNRLYWYRQTLGQGPEFLTYFQNEAQLEKSRLLSDRFSAERPKGSFSTLEIQRTEQGDSAMYLCASSLGGAPNEKLFFGSGTQLSVL.

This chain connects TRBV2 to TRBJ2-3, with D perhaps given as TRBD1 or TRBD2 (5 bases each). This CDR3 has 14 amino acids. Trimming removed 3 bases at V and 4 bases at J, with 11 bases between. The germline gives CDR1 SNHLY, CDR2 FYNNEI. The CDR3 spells CASSDPRGPDTQYF. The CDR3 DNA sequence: TGTGCCAGCAGTGACCCGAGGGGCCCAGATACGCAGTATTTT.

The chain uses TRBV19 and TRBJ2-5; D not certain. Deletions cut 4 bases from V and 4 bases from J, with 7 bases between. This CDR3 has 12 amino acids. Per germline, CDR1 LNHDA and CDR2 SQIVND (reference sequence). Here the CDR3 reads CASSTHRETQYF. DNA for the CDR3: TGTGCCAGTAGTACCCACCGAGAGACCCAGTACTTC.

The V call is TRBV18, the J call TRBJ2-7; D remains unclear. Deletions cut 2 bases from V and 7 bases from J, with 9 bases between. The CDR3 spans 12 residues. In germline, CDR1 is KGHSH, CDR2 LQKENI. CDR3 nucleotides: TGTGCCAGCTCACCAGGCGAAGGAGAGCAGTACTTC. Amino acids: CASSPGEGEQYF.

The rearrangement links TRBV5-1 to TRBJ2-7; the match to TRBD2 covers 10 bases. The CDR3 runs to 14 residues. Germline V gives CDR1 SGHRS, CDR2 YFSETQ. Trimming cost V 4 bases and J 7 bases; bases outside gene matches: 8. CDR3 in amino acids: CASSTTSGVREQYF. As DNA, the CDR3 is TGCGCCAGCAGCACAACTAGCGGGGTGAGAGAGCAGTACTTC. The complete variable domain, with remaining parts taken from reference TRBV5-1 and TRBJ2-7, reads KAGVTQTPRYLIKTRGQQVTLSCSPISGHRSVSWYQQTPGQGLQFLFEYFSETQRNKGNFPGRFSGRQFSNSRSEMNVSTLELGDSALYLCASSTTSGVREQYFGPGTRLTVT.

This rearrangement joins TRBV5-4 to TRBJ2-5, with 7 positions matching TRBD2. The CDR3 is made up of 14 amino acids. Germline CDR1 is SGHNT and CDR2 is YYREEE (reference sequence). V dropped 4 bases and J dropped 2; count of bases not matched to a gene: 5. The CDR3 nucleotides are TGTGCCAGCAGCACAGGACTAGTACAAGAGACCCAGTACTTC. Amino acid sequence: CASSTGLVQETQYF.

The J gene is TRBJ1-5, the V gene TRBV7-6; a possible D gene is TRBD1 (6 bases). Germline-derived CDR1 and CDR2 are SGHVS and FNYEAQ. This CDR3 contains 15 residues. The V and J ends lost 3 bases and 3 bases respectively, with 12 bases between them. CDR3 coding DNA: TGTGCCAGCAGCTTGACGACAGGAAACAATCAGCCCCAGCATTTT. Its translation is CASSLTTGNNQPQHF.

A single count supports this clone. CDR3 sequence: CASSARDRTPYEQYF. The DNA for the CDR3 is TGTGCCAGCAGCGCAAGGGACAGAACCCCCTACGAGCAGTACTTC. The genes are TRBV6-1 and TRBJ2-7; 7 nucleotides line up with TRBD1. The CDR3 is made up of 15 amino acids. Germline CDR1 is MNHNS and CDR2 is SASEGT. Trimming cost V 6 bases and J 2 bases; bases outside gene matches: 10.